This entry lists 18 T cell receptor beta chains sequenced from one sample in a study of blood T cell repertoires in COVID-19. TCRdb's copy holds only in-frame clones and misses some; the assay was immunoSEQ multiplex PCR. The sample has about 270,000 clones; roughly nine tenths are singletons. The specimen was PBMCs or T cells enriched from blood (not recorded which). The receptors derive from a woman aged 45-65 years who had recovered from COVID-19.

This sequence joins TRBV3-1 (or the pseudogene TRBV3-2) and TRBJ2-3; 10 bases map to TRBD2. The V segment lost 0 bases and the J segment 4 bases; nucleotides outside the gene matches: 7. Germline lookup yields CDR1 LGHDT and CDR2 YNNKEL (reference sequence). This CDR3 spans 17 amino acids. The CDR3 spells CASSQDNLAGVPDTQYF. In DNA, the CDR3 is TGTGCCAGCAGCCAAGATAACCTAGCGGGAGTGCCAGATACGCAGTATTTT.

The V and J genes are TRBV3-1 (or the pseudogene TRBV3-2) and TRBJ2-5, with D perhaps TRBD2 (6 bases). Germline CDR1 reads LGHDT; CDR2 reads YNNKEL (reference sequence). The CDR3 loop spans 14 amino acids. The V end was cut by 1 base, the J end by 9 bases, with 15 bases between. The CDR3 region is CASSQVVPSGAQYF. In DNA, the CDR3 is TGTGCCAGCAGCCAAGTTGTTCCCTCGGGGGCCCAGTACTTC.

V is TRBV5-1 and J is TRBJ1-2, with D maybe TRBD1 (5 bases). Germline lookup yields CDR1 SGHRS and CDR2 YFSETQ. V was pared by 0 bases and J by 4 bases, with 10 bases between. The CDR3 loop spans 14 amino acids. CDR3: CASSLAQGSYGYTF. The CDR3 DNA follows: TGCGCCAGCAGCTTGGCCCAGGGATCCTATGGCTACACCTTC.

The chain couples TRBV28 to TRBJ1-1; 9 bases agree with TRBD1. Germline loops: CDR1 MDHEN, CDR2 SYDVKM. The junction had 2 bases not matched to a gene; V was cut back by 5 bases and J by 4 bases. The CDR3 extends over 13 amino acids. The CDR3 region has the DNA TGTGCCAGCAGTCACAGGGGGCTCACTGAAGCTTTCTTT. Protein product: CASSHRGLTEAFF.

This clone showed up just a few times. The chain couples TRBV3-1 (or the pseudogene TRBV3-2) to TRBJ1-1; a possible D gene is TRBD1 (6 bases). Per germline, CDR1 LGHDT and CDR2 YNNKEL (reference sequence). This CDR3 is 17 amino acids long. V was pared by 1 base and J by 0 bases, with 15 bases between. The CDR3 DNA sequence: TGTGCCAGCAGCCAAGCACAGGGTAGGACCATGAACACTGAAGCTTTCTTT. Translation gives CASSQAQGRTMNTEAFF.

The chain joins TRBV29-1 to TRBJ2-7; D might be TRBD2 (6 bases). Deletions cut 3 bases from V and 2 bases from J, with 11 bases between. The CDR3 extends over 13 amino acids. Germline V CDR1 and CDR2: SQVTM, ANQGSEA. The CDR3 DNA sequence: TGCAGCGTTGAGTTGGAGGGTCCCTACGAGCAGTACTTC. Its translation: CSVELEGPYEQYF.

The chain has TRBV14 and TRBJ1-4; 7 positions agree with TRBD1. Germline values: CDR1 SGHDN, CDR2 FVKESK. This CDR3 spans 16 amino acids. V was pared by 4 bases and J by 0 bases, with 5 bases of the junction left unmatched. CDR3 nucleotide sequence: TGTGCCAGCAGCCTTTGGACAGGCTCAACTAATGAAAAACTGTTTTTT. Its protein product is CASSLWTGSTNEKLFF.

J is TRBJ1-1 and V is TRBV2, with D tentatively TRBD1 (5 bases). V was cut by 0 bases and J by 4 bases, with 9 bases left in between. The germline CDR1 and CDR2 sequences are SNHLY and FYNNEI. This CDR3 has 14 residues. The CDR3 here is CASSEALGGTEAFF. CDR3 DNA: TGTGCCAGCAGTGAAGCTTTGGGGGGCACTGAAGCTTTCTTT.

The V call is TRBV28, the J call TRBJ1-2; 8 nucleotides match TRBD1. The CDR3 length is 14 residues. The V segment lost 7 bases and the J segment 4 bases; nucleotides outside the gene matches: 8. CDR1 is MDHEN and CDR2 is SYDVKM in the germline V gene. The DNA of the CDR3 is TGTGCCAGCAACCTGGAGGGGACAGGCTATGGCTACACCTTC. It encodes CASNLEGTGYGYTF.

This chain links TRBV24-1 with TRBJ2-3, with D perhaps matching TRBD2 (5 bases). The CDR3 is 16 amino acids. CDR1 is KGHDR and CDR2 is SFDVKD in the germline V gene. Trimming removed 4 bases at V and 0 bases at J, with 13 bases between. In nucleotides, the CDR3 is TGTGCCACCAGTGACGGAACTAGAGCGAGCACAGATACGCAGTATTTT. Translated, it gives CATSDGTRASTDTQYF.

This chain uses TRBV5-1 with TRBJ2-2; 9 positions match TRBD2. This CDR3 is built from 16 residues. V lost 5 bases, J lost 4 bases, and 9 bases stayed unmatched. Germline CDR1 is SGHRS and CDR2 is YFSETQ. The CDR3 spells CASRMNSGSITGELFF. The DNA of the CDR3 is TGCGCCAGCAGGATGAATAGCGGGAGTATCACCGGGGAGCTGTTTTTT.

The genes are TRBV2 and TRBJ1-4; D may be TRBD1 (5 bases). Per germline, CDR1 SNHLY and CDR2 FYNNEI. CDR3 length: 15 residues. With 5 bases removed from V and 7 bases from J, the gap between germline ends came to 17 bases. The CDR3 coding sequence is TGTGCCAGCAGTCCCCCGCAGGGCACGAGTGAAAAACTGTTTTTT. Residues: CASSPPQGTSEKLFF.

This clone was counted a few times. The chain joins TRBV11-2 to TRBJ2-7; 7 bases are shared with TRBD2. Trimming took 1 base from V and 0 from J; bases not matched to a gene: 6. The CDR3 is 16 amino acids. From germline, CDR1 is SGHAT and CDR2 FQNNGV. The DNA of the CDR3 is TGTGCCAGCAGCTTAGTAGGCGGGAGTTTCTCCTACGAGCAGTACTTC. Amino acids: CASSLVGGSFSYEQYF. Full variable domain (remainder filled in from reference TRBV11-2 and TRBJ2-7): EAGVAQSPRYKIIEKRQSVAFWCNPISGHATLYWYQQILGQGPKLLIQFQNNGVVDDSQLPKDRFSAERLKGVDSTLKIQPAKLEDSAVYLCASSLVGGSFSYEQYFGPGTRLTVT.

A word on this clone: This sample also contains other DNA sequences that code for the same CDR3. CDR3 sequence reads: CASRAGGDTQYF. Here the CDR3 DNA reads TGTGCCTCACGTGCCGGGGGGGATACGCAGTATTTT. The V and J genes are TRBV19 and TRBJ2-3, with TRBD2 matching over 7 bases. The CDR3 contains 12 residues. J was trimmed by 6 bases and V by 11 bases; bases with no gene match: 8. Germline V CDR1 and CDR2: LNHDA, SQIVND (reference sequence).

This chain uses TRBV5-1 with TRBJ2-7, with 10 bases lining up with TRBD2. This CDR3 region has 16 residues. V gave up 4 bases and J gave up 2 bases; unmatched junction bases: 9. The germline V gene encodes CDR1 SGHRS and CDR2 YFSETQ. The CDR3 sequence: CASSMDASGGTYEQYF. The CDR3 DNA sequence: TGCGCCAGCAGCATGGACGCTAGCGGGGGTACCTACGAGCAGTACTTC.

The chain uses TRBV7-3 and TRBJ2-1, with 16 bases aligning to TRBD2. Trimming at V came to 4 bases and at J to 8 bases, leaving 11 bases not matched to a gene. CDR3 length equals 18 residues. Germline values: CDR1 SGHTA, CDR2 FQGTGA. CDR3 region: CASSSPGLAGGLGHEQFF. The CDR3 DNA sequence: TGTGCCAGCAGCTCCCCGGGACTAGCGGGAGGGCTTGGCCATGAGCAGTTCTTC.

This clone was recorded a few times. This chain connects TRBV4-3 to TRBJ1-1, with 8 bases lining up with TRBD1. CDR3 length: 16 residues. V shed 1 base, J shed 11 bases, and the junction held 15 bases outside the gene matches. Germline V lookup: CDR1 LGHNA, CDR2 YSLEER. CDR3 amino acids: CASSQASTGVLSGAFF. The CDR3, as DNA: TGCGCCAGCAGCCAAGCCTCGACAGGGGTCCTGAGTGGGGCTTTCTTT.

The chain employs TRBV19 and TRBJ1-5; 9 bases are shared with TRBD1. Germline-derived CDR1 and CDR2 are LNHDA and SQIVND (reference sequence). CDR3 size: 15 residues. Unmatched junction bases numbered 7, after V lost 5 bases and J lost 5 bases. DNA for the CDR3: TGTGCCAGTAGTCGGGACAGGGAACGGGATCAGCCCCAGCATTTT. It is translated as CASSRDRERDQPQHF.